This T cell receptor (beta chain) was retrieved from a study of cytomegalovirus exposure and HLA in healthy donors. About the study: Genetic ancestry analysis placed under 90% of the roughly 400 donors that were genotyped in the Caucasian-associated cluster.

PCR was performed using 60 Vbeta and 13 Jbeta primers. Method: immunoSEQ multiplex PCR; TCRdb's copy keeps in-frame clones and lacks some. The table lists under 150,000 clones, around a tenth of them singletons. The CDR3 runs to 13 residues. Germline V gene sequence: CDR1 SGHDT, CDR2 YYEEEE. V lost 6 bases and J lost 8, with 17 bases in between. The receptor's source is a male donor in good health and CMV-seronegative. The chain has TRBV5-6 and TRBJ1-2; D is undetermined. Material for sequencing was PBMCs. The CDR3 bases are TGTGCCAGCACCCGAAGCGGAAAGCCGGGCTACACCTTC. Its protein product is CASTRSGKPGYTF. Full variable domain (missing parts from reference TRBV5-6 and TRBJ1-2): DAGVTQSPTHLIKTRGQQVTLRCSPKSGHDTVSWYQQALGQGPQFIFQYYEEEERQRGNFPDRFSGHQFPNYSSELNVNALLLGDSALYLCASTRSGKPGYTFGSGTRLTVV.